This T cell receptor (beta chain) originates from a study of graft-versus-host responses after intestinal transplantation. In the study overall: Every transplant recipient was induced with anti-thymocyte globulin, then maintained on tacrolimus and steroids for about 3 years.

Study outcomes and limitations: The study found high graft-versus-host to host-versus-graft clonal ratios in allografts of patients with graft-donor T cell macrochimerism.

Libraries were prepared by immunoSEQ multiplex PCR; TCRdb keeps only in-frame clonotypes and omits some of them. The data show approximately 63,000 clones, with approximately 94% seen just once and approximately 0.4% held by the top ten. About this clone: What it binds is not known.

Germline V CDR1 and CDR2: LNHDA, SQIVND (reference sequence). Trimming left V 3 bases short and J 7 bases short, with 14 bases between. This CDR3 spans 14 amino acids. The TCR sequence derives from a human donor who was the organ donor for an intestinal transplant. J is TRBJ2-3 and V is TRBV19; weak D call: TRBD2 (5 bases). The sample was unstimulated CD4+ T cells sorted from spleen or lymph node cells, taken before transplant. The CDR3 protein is CASSIIRTANTQYF. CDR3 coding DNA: TGTGCCAGTAGTATCATTAGGACTGCCAATACGCAGTATTTT.